This TCR beta chain emerged from a study of blood T cells in healthy people across ages. Next came a second PCR, run for about 6 to 12 cycles, which used a sample-barcoded 5' primer along with a J-beta primer mix. MiXCR, run by TCRdb on the 5' RACE reads, gives a single entry per CDR3 protein. The table includes about 670,000 distinct CDR3 sequences, 52% detected once. The table lists this clonotype with a few counts. A read error may be the cause here, since a much bigger clone is one base away. CDR3 length: 12 amino acids. CDR1 SQVTM and CDR2 ANQGSEA come from the germline V gene. Material for sequencing was blood. The chain recombines TRBV29-1 with TRBJ2-1; D possibly corresponds to TRBD1 (5 bases). The J call may be in error: the DNA end matches TRBJ2-7 better. This TCR derives from a woman of 80 years or more in good health. The CDR3 here is CSGRGLYNEQYF. CDR3 bases: TGCAGCGGTAGGGGCCTCTACAATGAGCAGTACTTC.